This T cell receptor beta chain came from a study of graft-versus-host responses after intestinal transplantation. Study in general: Once they had received anti-thymocyte globulin induction, all recipients took tacrolimus and steroids for two to three years. Study conclusions and caveats: Analysis identified GvH clones in recipient marrow, with some appearing first in ileum or blood.

Using immunoSEQ multiplex PCR, the repertoire was profiled, and TCRdb retains in-frame clones only, with some absent. The sample yields 85,000 to 90,000 clones, about nine tenths seen once. About this clone: Its target is unknown.

Between the trimmed V and J ends, which lost 0 bases and 1 base, there was a span of 9 bases. Germline lookup yields CDR1 MNHNY and CDR2 SVGAGI (reference sequence). The CDR3 length is 15 residues. The sample consisted of unstimulated CD4+ T cells sorted from spleen or lymph node cells, taken before intestinal transplant. The source is a human donor who received an intestinal transplant. The chain joins TRBV6-6 to TRBJ1-1; D gene unclear. Here the CDR3 reads CASSYSGIGNTEAFF. In DNA, the CDR3 is TGTGCCAGCAGTTACTCTGGGATAGGGAACACTGAAGCTTTCTTT.